Included here is one T cell receptor beta chain sequence, with context. Its antigen is not identified. The data are from a study of cytomegalovirus exposure and HLA in healthy donors. Study-wide points: About 150 TCR beta chains were listed as cytomegalovirus-associated. In a later analysis, at a false discovery rate of 0.05, approximately 16,000 TCR beta sequences were associated with HLA alleles.

Primers: 60 Vbeta forward and 13 Jbeta reverse. Sequencing was performed with immunoSEQ multiplex PCR; in TCRdb, only in-frame clones are kept and a portion is missing. The sample lists 70,000 to 95,000 clones; around 73% were seen once. Per germline, CDR1 SEHNR and CDR2 FQNEAQ (reference sequence). Trimming removed 2 bases at V and 1 base at J, with 8 bases between. There are 15 residues in the CDR3. The specimen was PBMCs. V and J are TRBV7-9 and TRBJ2-2; D is unresolved. This receptor was obtained from a middle-aged man in good health and CMV-seronegative. The CDR3 is CASSLTPGNTGELFF. CDR3 nucleotides: TGTGCCAGCAGCTTAACCCCAGGGAACACCGGGGAGCTGTTTTTT.